Following are 21 T cell receptor beta chains from one sample sequenced in a study of T cell repertoires in cytomegalovirus infection. TCRdb re-called the reads with MiXCR, one entry per CDR3 protein. The repertoire holds roughly 180,000 distinct CDR3 sequences, roughly 20% seen once, with roughly 25% in the top ten. These receptors are not linked to any known antigen. Material: CD8+ T cells from cultured PBMCs, obtained from culture after CMV antigen stimulation. These receptors came from a human donor in good health (CMV status not recorded). Some clones in this sample may be carry-over from other donors' samples.

The gene calls are TRBV12-3 or TRBV12-4 and TRBJ1-2; D is unclear. Between the trimmed V and J ends, which lost 6 bases and 0 bases, there was a span of 14 bases. The CDR3 covers 15 residues. CDR3 protein: CASSPGLYTNYGYTF. The CDR3 DNA is TGTGCCAGCAGCCCTGGACTTTACACTAACTATGGCTACACCTTC.

This clonotype turned up a few times. The chain uses TRBV6-2 or TRBV6-3 and TRBJ2-7; unclear D gene. Deletions cut 2 bases from V and 2 bases from J, with 7 bases between. Germline loops: CDR1 MNHEY, CDR2 SVGEGT. The length of the CDR3 is 13 residues. The CDR3 nucleotides read TGTGCCAGCAGTTACCCCGACACCTACGAGCAGTACTTC. It encodes CASSYPDTYEQYF.

In its sample, this clonotype was seen a few times. The gene calls are TRBV20-1 and TRBJ1-6; the match to TRBD1 covers 7 bases. Trimming took 0 bases from V and 7 from J; bases not matched to a gene: 6. The CDR3 is made up of 15 amino acids. The germline V gene encodes CDR1 DFQATT and CDR2 SNEGSKA (reference sequence). The CDR3 sequence: CSARDSTGQNSPLHF. The CDR3 DNA reads as TGCAGTGCTAGAGATTCGACAGGGCAAAATTCACCCCTCCACTTT.

This clonotype was observed a single time. This rearrangement joins TRBV12-3 or TRBV12-4 to TRBJ1-2, with D tentatively TRBD1 (6 bases). The CDR3 has 13 residues. The ends were cut back, 2 bases at V and 5 bases at J, with 9 bases in the middle. The DNA for the CDR3 is TGTGCCAGCAGTTTATGGCAGGGGTATGGCTACACCTTC. Its translation: CASSLWQGYGYTF.

This clonotype turned up a few times. J is TRBJ1-3 and V is TRBV12-3 or TRBV12-4; no definite D call. V was clipped by 6 bases and J by 0 bases, with 9 bases between them. This CDR3 has 14 amino acids. The CDR3 sequence is CASRPEGSGNTIYF. The CDR3 DNA sequence: TGTGCCAGCAGGCCCGAGGGCTCTGGAAACACCATATATTTT.

The V call is TRBV2, the J call TRBJ1-4, with 7 positions matching TRBD1. Looked up from germline, CDR1 is SNHLY and CDR2 is FYNNEI. The CDR3 loop spans 16 amino acids. J lost 6 bases, V lost 5 bases, and 12 bases had no gene match. CDR3 sequence (DNA): TGTGCCAGCAGTAAGACAGGGACCCTTGCGGATGAAAAACTGTTTTTT. Encoded protein: CASSKTGTLADEKLFF.

The chain joins TRBV6-1 to TRBJ2-7; 9 positions match TRBD2. Germline V gene data show CDR1 as MNHNS and CDR2 as SASEGT. V trimming: 3 bases; J trimming: 0 bases; junction bases outside the gene matches: 6. The CDR3 sequence is 16 residues long. CDR3 bases: TGTGCCAGCAGTGACTTAGCGGGGGCCACCTCCTACGAGCAGTACTTC. Encoded protein: CASSDLAGATSYEQYF.

This clonotype occurred a few times. The J gene is TRBJ1-4, the V gene TRBV7-8; possibly TRBD1 for D (5 bases). This CDR3 has 17 residues. Germline lookup yields CDR1 SGHVS and CDR2 FQNEAQ. The V end lost 4 bases, the J end lost 0 bases, and 15 bases lay between the germline ends. This chain's CDR3 is CASSSPGGGATNEKLFF. DNA of the CDR3: TGTGCCAGCAGCTCCCCGGGGGGGGGGGCAACTAATGAAAAACTGTTTTTT.

This clonotype has more than one count but fewer than ten. This chain joins TRBV27 and TRBJ1-1; maybe TRBD1 (5 bases). With 6 bases removed from V and 8 bases from J, the gap between germline ends came to 13 bases. This CDR3 comprises 12 residues. Germline CDR1 MNHEY, CDR2 SMNVEV (reference sequence). CDR3 amino acids: CASSPSWGEAFF. The DNA of the CDR3 is TGTGCCAGCAGCCCCTCGTGGGGGGAAGCTTTCTTT.

This clonotype has only a few counts. The chain carries TRBV4-1 and TRBJ2-2; 15 nucleotides agree with TRBD2. Germline CDR1 and CDR2: MGHRA and YSYEKL. The V and J ends lost 3 bases and 1 base, in that order; junction bases with no gene match: 6. This CDR3 has 19 residues. Here the CDR3 DNA reads TGCGCCAGCAGCCATCCCGGGACTAGCGGGGGGTTGAACACCGGGGAGCTGTTTTTT. Translating gives CASSHPGTSGGLNTGELFF.

This chain joins TRBV7-2 and TRBJ2-1; D remains ambiguous. Trimming removed 3 bases from V and 5 bases from J, with 5 bases in between. CDR1 SGHTA and CDR2 FQGNSA come from the germline V gene. The CDR3 extends over 12 amino acids. This chain's CDR3 is CASSFFDNEQFF. For the CDR3, the DNA is TGTGCCAGCAGCTTTTTTGACAATGAGCAGTTCTTC.

Only one count was recorded for this clonotype. The chain couples TRBV7-2 to TRBJ1-5; no clear D gene. CDR3 length: 15 residues. Germline CDR1 reads SGHTA; CDR2 reads FQGNSA. Trimming took off 5 bases at V and 2 bases at J, with 13 bases between the two ends. CDR3 protein: CASSPLDWGNQPQHF. The CDR3 bases are TGTGCCAGCAGCCCCCTGGACTGGGGCAATCAGCCCCAGCATTTT.

The V and J genes are TRBV7-2 and TRBJ2-1; D gene ambiguous. V gave up 7 bases and J gave up 3 bases, with 10 bases separating them. CDR1 is SGHTA, CDR2 FQGNSA, per germline. The CDR3 extends over 13 amino acids. The CDR3 DNA reads TGTGCCAGCATCCTACCGGACTACAATGAGCAGTTCTTC. It encodes CASILPDYNEQFF.

V gene TRBV7-6 combines with J gene TRBJ1-1; perhaps TRBD1 as D (6 bases). This CDR3 comprises 12 residues. The V end lost 4 bases, the J end lost 11 bases, and 14 bases lay between the germline ends. Germline V gene data show CDR1 as SGHVS and CDR2 as FNYEAQ. The CDR3 DNA follows: TGTGCCAGCAGCTCTTACAGGGATTGGGCTTTCTTT. Translation: CASSSYRDWAFF.

This chain links TRBV5-6 with TRBJ2-3; TRBD2 matches at 9 bases. Trimming at V came to 5 bases and at J to 0 bases, leaving 4 bases not matched to a gene. Germline loops: CDR1 SGHDT, CDR2 YYEEEE. There are 15 residues in the CDR3. In DNA form, the CDR3 reads TGTGCCAGCAGTTTTAGCGGGGGAAGCACAGATACGCAGTATTTT. This codes for CASSFSGGSTDTQYF.

This clonotype showed up just once. V and J are TRBV7-8 and TRBJ1-6; TRBD1 aligns across 9 bases. The germline CDR1 and CDR2 sequences are SGHVS and FQNEAQ. Germline trimming cut 4 bases from V and 7 bases from J; bases unmatched to any gene: 2. This CDR3 has 14 residues. The CDR3 bases are TGTGCCAGCAGCTCGGGACAGGGAAATTCACCCCTCCACTTT. Residues: CASSSGQGNSPLHF.

The V gene is TRBV10-2, the J gene TRBJ1-1; no clear D gene. Germline-derived CDR1 and CDR2 are WSHSY and SAAADI. Between the trimmed V and J ends, which lost 3 bases and 2 bases, there was a span of 4 bases. The CDR3 runs to 12 residues. The CDR3 sequence: CASSDLNTEAFF. The CDR3 coding sequence is TGCGCCAGCAGTGATTTAAACACTGAAGCTTTCTTT.

This clonotype showed up just a few times. J is TRBJ1-1 and V is TRBV27; maybe TRBD1 (6 bases). CDR3 length: 13 residues. Germline CDR1 MNHEY, CDR2 SMNVEV (reference sequence). Trimming shortened V by 6 bases and J by 0 bases, and 8 bases separated the two germline ends. CDR3 DNA: TGTGCCAGCAGGAGGGGGATGAACACTGAAGCTTTCTTT. Amino acid sequence: CASRRGMNTEAFF.

The rearrangement uses TRBV6-2 or TRBV6-3 and TRBJ2-1; 12 bases are shared with TRBD2. This CDR3 has 16 amino acids. Germline assignment: CDR1 MNHEY and CDR2 SVGEGT. V lost 0 bases, J lost 10 bases, and 7 bases stayed unmatched. CDR3 residues: CASSYSNLAGGLEQFF. The CDR3 DNA reads TGTGCCAGCAGTTACTCGAACCTAGCGGGGGGGCTCGAGCAGTTCTTC.

This clonotype came up a few times. The V gene is TRBV27, the J gene TRBJ2-1, with a possible D match to TRBD2 (6 bases). Germline-derived CDR1 and CDR2 are MNHEY and SMNVEV (reference sequence). The CDR3 extends over 13 amino acids. Trimming took off 7 bases at V and 8 bases at J, with 15 bases between the two ends. The CDR3: CASTYSGLDEQFF. CDR3 coding DNA: TGTGCCAGCACTTACTCGGGACTCGATGAGCAGTTCTTC.

The V gene is TRBV7-6, the J gene TRBJ1-1; D unresolved. Germline V lookup: CDR1 SGHVS, CDR2 FNYEAQ. This CDR3 has 14 residues. V lost 5 bases, J lost 5 bases, and 15 bases lay in between. This CDR3 reads CASSQTGSTTEAFF. DNA for the CDR3: TGTGCCAGCAGCCAAACCGGGTCAACAACTGAAGCTTTCTTT.